This is a list of T cell receptor beta chains from one sample in a study of T cell responses to AZD1222 COVID-19 vaccine. Sequencing used immunoSEQ multiplex PCR; TCRdb keeps in-frame clones, though not all of them. Among roughly 200,000 clones listed, about 94% were seen once. The sample consisted of peripheral blood, taken 28 days after the second dose of the MenACWY control vaccine. The receptor set was obtained from an adult who received the MenACWY meningococcal vaccine as a control. Each CDR3 is given without its conserved first and last residue. The order of the fields is V gene, J gene, CDR3 length, D gene, CDR3 protein. The D gene is left open where the match is weak.

V gene: TRBV7-9; J gene: TRBJ1-5; CDR3 length: 12; D gene: .; CDR3 protein: ASSLTGSHQPQH
V gene: TRBV18; J gene: TRBJ1-5; CDR3 length: 14; D gene: TRBD1; CDR3 protein: ASSPDRAVRNQPQH
V gene: TRBV3-1/TRBV3-2; J gene: TRBJ2-5; CDR3 length: 13; D gene: .; CDR3 protein: ASSQDFREQETQY
V gene: TRBV6-6; J gene: TRBJ1-5; CDR3 length: 13; D gene: .; CDR3 protein: ASSYLEGGNQPQH
V gene: TRBV24-1; J gene: TRBJ1-5; CDR3 length: 11; D gene: .; CDR3 protein: ATSGMSNQPQH
V gene: TRBV5-5; J gene: TRBJ1-2; CDR3 length: 12; D gene: TRBD1; CDR3 protein: ASSWTGGNYGYT
V gene: TRBV27; J gene: TRBJ2-2; CDR3 length: 12; D gene: .; CDR3 protein: ASSLTGSAGELF
V gene: TRBV19; J gene: TRBJ1-5; CDR3 length: 11; D gene: .; CDR3 protein: ASSTRPHQPQH
V gene: TRBV30; J gene: TRBJ1-4; CDR3 length: 11; D gene: .; CDR3 protein: AWMRRNSEKLF
V gene: TRBV20-1; J gene: TRBJ1-5; CDR3 length: 15; D gene: .; CDR3 protein: SASRSRVAALDQPQH
V gene: TRBV2; J gene: TRBJ1-5; CDR3 length: 11; D gene: .; CDR3 protein: ASKVSRNQPQH
V gene: TRBV7-9; J gene: TRBJ2-5; CDR3 length: 12; D gene: .; CDR3 protein: ASSYEGGGETQY
V gene: TRBV18; J gene: TRBJ2-7; CDR3 length: 12; D gene: TRBD1; CDR3 protein: ASSLGTGLYEQY
V gene: TRBV7-3; J gene: TRBJ2-2; CDR3 length: 16; D gene: TRBD2; CDR3 protein: ASSLRRSSGSSTGELF
V gene: TRBV6-5; J gene: TRBJ1-5; CDR3 length: 11; D gene: .; CDR3 protein: ASRRTRAQPQH
V gene: TRBV7-2; J gene: TRBJ2-4; CDR3 length: 11; D gene: .; CDR3 protein: ASSLMAKNIQY
V gene: TRBV7-3; J gene: TRBJ2-5; CDR3 length: 14; D gene: TRBD2; CDR3 protein: ASSPLTSGGVETQY
V gene: TRBV28; J gene: TRBJ1-5; CDR3 length: 12; D gene: .; CDR3 protein: ASSRRTMNQPQH
V gene: TRBV5-1; J gene: TRBJ2-5; CDR3 length: 11; D gene: .; CDR3 protein: ASSSQRQETQY
V gene: TRBV6-2/TRBV6-3; J gene: TRBJ2-7; CDR3 length: 13; D gene: TRBD1; CDR3 protein: ASSDRAPEPYEQY
V gene: TRBV2; J gene: TRBJ2-5; CDR3 length: 8; D gene: .; CDR3 protein: ASRGETQY
V gene: TRBV5-1; J gene: TRBJ1-2; CDR3 length: 11; D gene: .; CDR3 protein: ASSLGQDLVYT
V gene: TRBV4-1; J gene: TRBJ2-7; CDR3 length: 13; D gene: TRBD1; CDR3 protein: ASSLTQGDNYEQY